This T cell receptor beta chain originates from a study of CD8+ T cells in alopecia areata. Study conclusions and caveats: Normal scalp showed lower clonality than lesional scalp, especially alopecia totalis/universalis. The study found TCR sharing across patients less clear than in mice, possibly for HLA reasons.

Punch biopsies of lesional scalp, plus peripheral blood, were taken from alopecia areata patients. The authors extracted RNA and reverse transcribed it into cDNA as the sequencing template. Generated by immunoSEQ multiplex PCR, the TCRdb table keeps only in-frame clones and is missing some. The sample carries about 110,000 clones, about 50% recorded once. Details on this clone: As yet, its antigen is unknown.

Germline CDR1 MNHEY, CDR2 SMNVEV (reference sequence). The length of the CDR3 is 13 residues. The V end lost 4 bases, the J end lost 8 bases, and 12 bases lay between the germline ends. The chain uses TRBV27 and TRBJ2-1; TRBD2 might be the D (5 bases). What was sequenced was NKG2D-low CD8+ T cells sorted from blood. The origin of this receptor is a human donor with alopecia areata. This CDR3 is CASSSGRTYEQFF. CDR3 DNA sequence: TGTGCCAGCAGTTCGGGCAGGACTTATGAGCAGTTCTTC.